A single TCR beta chain is shown here with its context. Its antigen is currently unknown. Use of 60 Vbeta and 13 Jbeta primers characterized the PCR. Method: immunoSEQ multiplex PCR; TCRdb's copy keeps in-frame clones and lacks some. In the table there are about 94,000 clones, 76% of which are singletons. This sample was included in a study of cytomegalovirus exposure and HLA in healthy donors. On the study more broadly: There were a few hundred genotyped donors. Of these, about 81% fell in the genetic ancestry cluster associated with self-reported Caucasian donors. Findings and caveats of the study: In a later analysis, a missense DCLRE1C variant was linked to TCR beta V- and J-gene trimming.

The specimen was PBMCs. The receptor was derived from a male donor in good health and CMV-seronegative.

The CDR3 region has the DNA TGTGCCAGCAGTTTATTGGCAGGGGTATACGAGCAGTACTTC. Its translation is CASSLLAGVYEQYF. The chain uses TRBV27 and TRBJ2-7, with D perhaps matching TRBD1 (6 bases). The CDR3 sequence is 14 residues long. V was clipped by 1 base and J by 4 bases, with 11 bases between them. The germline V gene encodes CDR1 MNHEY and CDR2 SMNVEV (reference sequence).